These 11 T cell receptor beta chains were all obtained from the same sample, sequenced in a study of cytomegalovirus exposure and HLA in healthy donors. Data came from immunoSEQ multiplex PCR; TCRdb stores just in-frame clones and leaves some out. The sample shows under 85,000 clones, around 94% of them seen only once. Sequenced input: PBMCs. All receptors come from a woman aged 18-29 years in good health and CMV-seropositive.

The chain combines TRBV27 with TRBJ2-7; no clear D. Trimming removed 0 bases from V and 2 bases from J, with 8 bases in between. Germline loops: CDR1 MNHEY, CDR2 SMNVEV (reference sequence). CDR3 size: 14 residues. The CDR3 protein is CASSLSAGAYEQYF. The CDR3 DNA reads as TGTGCCAGCAGTTTATCGGCCGGAGCCTACGAGCAGTACTTC.

The chain has TRBV7-9 and TRBJ2-7, with 7 bases matching TRBD2. Germline assignment: CDR1 SEHNR and CDR2 FQNEAQ (reference sequence). CDR3 length: 15 residues. J gave up 7 bases and V 2 bases, and 11 bases lay outside the gene matches. The CDR3 nucleotides are TGTGCCAGCAGCTTAAACAGCGGGATAAGTGGAGAGCAGTACTTC. It translates to CASSLNSGISGEQYF.

The J gene is TRBJ2-1, the V gene TRBV7-9; 12 nucleotides agree with TRBD2. The CDR3 runs 14 residues. The ends lost 2 bases at V and 9 bases at J; junction bases unmatched: 2. Germline CDR1 SEHNR, CDR2 FQNEAQ (reference sequence). The CDR3 sequence is CASSLRTSGIEQFF. In nucleotides, the CDR3 is TGTGCCAGCAGCTTAAGGACTAGCGGGATTGAGCAGTTCTTC. Based on the CDR3 plus reference TRBV7-9 and TRBJ2-1, the full variable domain is DTGVSQNPRHKITKRGQNVTFRCDPISEHNRLYWYRQTLGQGPEFLTYFQNEAQLEKSRLLSDRFSAERPKGSFSTLEIQRTEQGDSAMYLCASSLRTSGIEQFFGPGTRLTVL.

The chain links TRBV10-3 to TRBJ2-3, with 12 nucleotides matching TRBD1. The germline gives CDR1 ENHRY, CDR2 SYGVKD. The CDR3 is 16 amino acids. The V gene end was trimmed by 9 bases and the J gene end by 5 bases; junction bases not matched to a gene: 12. In DNA, the CDR3 is TGTGCCATTGCATCTACCGGGACAGGGGGCGAAGATACGCAGTATTTT. Translating it yields CAIASTGTGGEDTQYF.

The chain is built from TRBV10-3 and TRBJ1-5, with 8 positions matching TRBD1. V gave up 2 bases and J gave up 3 bases; unmatched junction bases: 3. This CDR3 spans 15 amino acids. The V gene's germline CDR1 is ENHRY and CDR2 SYGVKD. In nucleotides, the CDR3 is TGTGCCATCAGTGAGCAGGGGGCCGACAATCAGCCCCAGCATTTT. It encodes CAISEQGADNQPQHF.

The chain carries TRBV9 and TRBJ2-7, with 7 bases matching TRBD2. Germline V lookup: CDR1 SGDLS, CDR2 YYNGEE. The V gene end was trimmed by 4 bases and the J gene end by 5 bases; junction bases not matched to a gene: 12. This CDR3 comprises 15 residues. CDR3 sequence reads: CASSRSGEPPNEQYF. In nucleotides, the CDR3 is TGTGCCAGCAGCCGAAGCGGGGAACCACCCAACGAGCAGTACTTC.

The chain carries TRBV5-1 and TRBJ2-7; D is unresolved. The germline gives CDR1 SGHRS, CDR2 YFSETQ. Between the trimmed V and J ends, which lost 2 bases and 3 bases, there was a span of 9 bases. The CDR3 extends over 13 amino acids. The chain's CDR3 is CASSFAESYEQYF. CDR3 nucleotide sequence: TGCGCCAGCAGCTTTGCGGAAAGCTACGAGCAGTACTTC. Using reference TRBV5-1 and TRBJ2-7 for the parts outside the CDR3, the full variable domain is KAGVTQTPRYLIKTRGQQVTLSCSPISGHRSVSWYQQTPGQGLQFLFEYFSETQRNKGNFPGRFSGRQFSNSRSEMNVSTLELGDSALYLCASSFAESYEQYFGPGTRLTVT.

The chain employs TRBV27 and TRBJ1-2; 7 positions match TRBD1. The trim removed 2 bases at V and 5 bases at J, leaving 5 bases unmatched. Germline assignment: CDR1 MNHEY and CDR2 SMNVEV (reference sequence). The CDR3 is made up of 14 amino acids. CDR3 in amino acids: CASSLAGGSYGYTF. The DNA of the CDR3 is TGTGCCAGCAGTTTAGCAGGGGGGTCTTATGGCTACACCTTC.

The V call is TRBV7-7, the J call TRBJ2-1; a weak D match, TRBD2 (5 bases). This CDR3 has 15 amino acids. The V gene's germline CDR1 is SSHAT and CDR2 FNYEAQ (reference sequence). Trimming cost V 1 base and J 2 bases, with 9 bases left between them. CDR3 in amino acids: CASSLDQRPYNEQFF. Written as DNA, the CDR3 is TGTGCCAGCAGCTTAGACCAGCGGCCCTACAATGAGCAGTTCTTC.

This chain links TRBV7-2 with TRBJ1-2; the D is unclear. CDR1 SGHTA and CDR2 FQGNSA come from the germline V gene. The CDR3 totals 11 residues. Trimming took 4 bases from V and 2 from J, leaving 2 bases between them. The CDR3: CASSSNYGYTF. DNA for the CDR3: TGTGCCAGCAGCTCAAACTATGGCTACACCTTC.

The chain uses TRBV7-2 and TRBJ2-7; D possibly corresponds to TRBD2 (5 bases). This CDR3 region has 14 residues. The V gene lost 2 bases and the J gene lost 6 bases, with 14 bases spanning the gap. Germline V gene lookup returns CDR1 SGHTA and CDR2 FQGNSA. The CDR3 reads CASSLMRETGEQYF. As DNA, the CDR3 is TGTGCCAGCAGCTTAATGAGGGAGACGGGCGAGCAGTACTTC.